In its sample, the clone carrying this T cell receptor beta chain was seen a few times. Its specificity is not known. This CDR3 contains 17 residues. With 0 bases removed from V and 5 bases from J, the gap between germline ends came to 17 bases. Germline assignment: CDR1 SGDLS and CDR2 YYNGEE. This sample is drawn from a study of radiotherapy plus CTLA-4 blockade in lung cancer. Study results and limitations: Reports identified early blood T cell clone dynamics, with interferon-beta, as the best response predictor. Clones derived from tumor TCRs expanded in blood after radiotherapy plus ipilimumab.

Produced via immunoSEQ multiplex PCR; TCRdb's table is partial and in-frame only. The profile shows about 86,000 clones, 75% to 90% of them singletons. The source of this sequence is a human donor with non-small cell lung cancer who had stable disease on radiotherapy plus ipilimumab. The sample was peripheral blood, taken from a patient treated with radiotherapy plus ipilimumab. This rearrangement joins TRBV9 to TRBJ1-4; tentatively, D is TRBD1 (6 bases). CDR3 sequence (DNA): TGTGCCAGCAGCGTAGGGGGGGCGGCTGTCGTGAATGAAAAACTGTTTTTT. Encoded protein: CASSVGGAAVVNEKLFF.